Presented here are 30 T cell receptor beta chains from one specimen sequenced in a study of early T cells in non-severe SARS-CoV-2 infection. TCRdb ran MiXCR on the 5' RACE reads and lists one entry per CDR3 protein. The table shows roughly 54,000 distinct CDR3 sequences, with around 13% occurring only once. The sample was whole blood. The origin of the receptors is an adult who was a healthcare worker with PCR-confirmed SARS-CoV-2 infection or an uninfected control (not recorded which).

This clonotype was seen ten or more times. The rearrangement links TRBV6-6 to TRBJ1-3, with unresolved D. Germline CDR1 reads MNHNY; CDR2 reads SVGAGI (reference sequence). Trimming pared 7 bases from V and 0 bases from J, leaving 13 bases between. CDR3 length: 15 amino acids. CDR3 coding DNA: TGTGCCAGCATTCCGACACGAAGCTCTGGAAACACCATATATTTT. Amino acids: CASIPTRSSGNTIYF.

This clonotype was counted ten times or more. V is TRBV19 and J is TRBJ2-1; 10 bases fit TRBD2. Germline values: CDR1 LNHDA, CDR2 SQIVND (reference sequence). V lost 5 bases and J lost 10; bases outside the gene matches: 5. This CDR3 spans 13 amino acids. CDR3 loop: CASSSTSGTEQFF. CDR3 nucleotides: TGTGCCAGTAGTTCCACTAGCGGGACCGAGCAGTTCTTC.

This clonotype occurred many times. The chain is built from TRBV11-2 and TRBJ1-6; the D is unclear. CDR1 SGHAT and CDR2 FQNNGV come from the germline V gene. The length of the CDR3 is 16 residues. Trimming took off 0 bases at V and 9 bases at J, with 15 bases between the two ends. CDR3 nucleotides: TGTGCCAGCAGCTTAGACGTGGGGAGAGGTATTTCACCCCTCCACTTT. Protein product: CASSLDVGRGISPLHF. Variable domain in full (rest from reference TRBV11-2 and TRBJ1-6): EAGVAQSPRYKIIEKRQSVAFWCNPISGHATLYWYQQILGQGPKLLIQFQNNGVVDDSQLPKDRFSAERLKGVDSTLKIQPAKLEDSAVYLCASSLDVGRGISPLHFGNGTRLTVT.

This clonotype was observed a few times. The chain uses TRBV15 and TRBJ2-5; TRBD1 matches at 7 bases. The CDR3 has 16 residues. Germline lookup yields CDR1 LNHNV and CDR2 YYDKDF (reference sequence). After removal of 4 bases from V and 0 bases from J, the junction contained 8 bases not matched to a gene. As DNA, the CDR3 is TGTGCCACCAGCACAGGGGACAGAGGGGACCAAGAGACCCAGTACTTC. This translates into CATSTGDRGDQETQYF.

This clonotype showed up just a few times. The rearrangement uses TRBV10-3 and TRBJ2-1; D is ambiguous. Trimming cost V 10 bases and J 7 bases, with 17 bases left between them. This CDR3 spans 13 amino acids. CDR1 is ENHRY and CDR2 is SYGVKD in the germline V gene. CDR3: CATAPPPGNEQFF. The CDR3 region has the DNA TGTGCCACCGCCCCCCCGCCCGGGAATGAGCAGTTCTTC.

The rearrangement joins TRBV6-5 to TRBJ2-7; tentative D call: TRBD2 (6 bases). Trimming stripped 0 bases from V and 2 bases from J, with 11 bases between. The CDR3 is made up of 15 amino acids. Germline assignment: CDR1 MNHEY and CDR2 SVGAGI. The CDR3 DNA is TGTGCCAGCAGTTACTCCTCATCGGGGGCCTACGAGCAGTACTTC. Residues: CASSYSSSGAYEQYF.

This clonotype was seen repeatedly, ten times or more. V usage is TRBV7-6 and J usage is TRBJ2-5, with D perhaps TRBD2 (6 bases). The CDR3 consists of 18 residues. Germline V gene data show CDR1 as SGHVS and CDR2 as FNYEAQ. V lost 2 bases and J 9 bases, leaving 28 bases between the germline ends. The CDR3 spells CASSLPGDARDANSAQYF. For the CDR3, the DNA is TGTGCCAGCAGCTTACCTGGAGATGCGCGGGATGCGAACTCGGCCCAGTACTTC.

The chain employs TRBV29-1 and TRBJ2-7, with no clear D. Germline V gene sequence: CDR1 SQVTM, CDR2 ANQGSEA. This CDR3 is 11 amino acids long. Trimming cost V 4 bases and J 3 bases, with 7 bases left between them. The CDR3 is CSVGENYEQYF. In nucleotides, the CDR3 is TGCAGCGTTGGGGAAAACTACGAGCAGTACTTC.

At least ten counts were recorded for this clonotype. The chain couples TRBV7-6 to TRBJ2-6, with a tentative D call TRBD1 (5 bases). This CDR3 has 16 amino acids. The germline V gene encodes CDR1 SGHVS and CDR2 FNYEAQ. V lost 6 bases and J 0 bases, leaving 12 bases between the germline ends. The CDR3 loop reads CASSFDSYSGANVLTF. Written as DNA, the CDR3 is TGTGCCAGCAGTTTCGACAGCTACTCTGGGGCCAACGTCCTGACTTTC.

This clonotype has only a few counts. This CDR3 is CASTRRPGPEAFF. The CDR3 DNA reads as TGTGCCAGCACCAGACGGCCTGGTCCTGAAGCTTTCTTT. The rearrangement joins TRBV2 to TRBJ1-1; D gene ambiguous. This CDR3 is 13 amino acids long. V gave up 7 bases and J gave up 6 bases, with 15 bases separating them. The germline V gene encodes CDR1 SNHLY and CDR2 FYNNEI.

The rearrangement joins TRBV27 to TRBJ2-1; D assignment may be TRBD1 or TRBD2 (5 bases each). Germline V CDR1 and CDR2: MNHEY, SMNVEV (reference sequence). The V end was cut by 6 bases, the J end by 9 bases, with 15 bases between. The CDR3 runs 13 residues. The CDR3 reads CASRYRGTSEQFF. The CDR3 region has the DNA TGTGCCAGCAGATATAGGGGAACTAGTGAGCAGTTCTTC.

The chain is built from TRBV20-1 and TRBJ2-5; D perhaps matches TRBD1 (6 bases). The germline V gene encodes CDR1 DFQATT and CDR2 SNEGSKA (reference sequence). This CDR3 contains 15 residues. Trimming left V 4 bases short and J 2 bases short, with 17 bases between. The CDR3 sequence is CSATNLQGSQETQYF. The CDR3 coding sequence is TGCAGTGCTACGAACTTACAGGGAAGTCAAGAGACCCAGTACTTC.

The chain joins TRBV7-9 to TRBJ2-7, with D perhaps TRBD1 (6 bases). CDR1 and CDR2 (germline): SEHNR, FQNEAQ (reference sequence). V lost 5 bases to trimming and J lost 7 bases, with 9 bases between them. The length of the CDR3 is 11 residues. CDR3 nucleotide sequence: TGTGCCAGCAGCCCCGGGACAGAGCAGTACTTC. Translation: CASSPGTEQYF.

In its sample, this clonotype was seen a few times. V and J are TRBV21-1 and TRBJ1-5; TRBD1 reflects the table's D call only, with no check against the DNA. TRBV21-1 is a pseudogene locus. This CDR3 comprises 16 residues. CDR3 DNA: TGTGCCAGCAGCAAAGCGCGGGACCAACCCAATCAGCCCCAGCATTTT. Its translation is CASSKARDQPNQPQHF.

This clonotype appeared a few times. The chain carries TRBV11-2 and TRBJ2-1; the match to TRBD1 covers 8 bases. The V gene end was trimmed by 0 bases and the J gene end by 3 bases; junction bases not matched to a gene: 4. The CDR3 has 16 residues. Germline assignment: CDR1 SGHAT and CDR2 FQNNGV. The CDR3 nucleotides are TGTGCCAGCAGCTTAGATTCAGGGACAGGCTACAATGAGCAGTTCTTC. Its translation is CASSLDSGTGYNEQFF.

This clonotype turned up a few times. This sequence joins TRBV10-3 and TRBJ2-2, with 8 bases aligning to TRBD1. V shed 6 bases, J shed 3 bases, and the junction held 9 bases outside the gene matches. The CDR3 loop spans 16 amino acids. CDR1 and CDR2 from the germline V gene are ENHRY and SYGVKD. The CDR3 sequence: CAIRGLATGDTGELFF. CDR3 bases: TGTGCCATCAGGGGGCTCGCGACAGGGGACACCGGGGAGCTGTTTTTT.

The chain has TRBV11-2 and TRBJ2-2, with TRBD2 as a possible D gene (5 bases). This CDR3 has 15 residues. With 3 bases removed from V and 5 bases from J, the gap between germline ends came to 13 bases. Germline CDR1 reads SGHAT; CDR2 reads FQNNGV. CDR3 residues: CASSFAGRRTGELFF. DNA for the CDR3: TGTGCCAGCAGCTTCGCCGGCCGGAGGACCGGGGAGCTGTTTTTT.

CDR3 region: CSVEGVGNEQYF. The CDR3 DNA is TGCAGCGTTGAAGGGGTAGGGAACGAGCAGTACTTC. The chain is built from TRBV29-1 and TRBJ2-7; D gene ambiguous. The CDR3 loop spans 12 amino acids. Per germline, CDR1 SQVTM and CDR2 ANQGSEA. Trimming pared 1 base from V and 5 bases from J, leaving 9 bases between.

This clonotype was seen only a few times. The CDR3 spells CASSLQAGDTQYF. For the CDR3, the DNA is TGTGCCAGCAGCCTCCAAGCGGGAGATACGCAGTATTTT. The rearrangement links TRBV7-9 to TRBJ2-3; D may be TRBD2 (6 bases). This CDR3 comprises 13 residues. Trimming pared 5 bases from V and 5 bases from J, leaving 11 bases between. Germline CDR1 is SEHNR and CDR2 is FQNEAQ (reference sequence).

This clonotype was observed many times. The J gene is TRBJ2-1, the V gene TRBV4-3; 9 positions agree with TRBD2. Per germline, CDR1 LGHNA and CDR2 YSLEER. The CDR3 extends over 15 amino acids. V lost 1 base to trimming and J lost 8 bases; unmatched junction nucleotides: 6. CDR3 nucleotides: TGCGCCAGCAGCCAAGTTTTCGGGACTAGCTATGAGCAGTTCTTC. Its protein is CASSQVFGTSYEQFF.

This clonotype showed up just a few times. This chain joins TRBV18 and TRBJ2-1; 9 nucleotides line up with TRBD2. The CDR3 loop spans 21 amino acids. J lost 4 bases, V lost 3 bases, and 22 bases had no gene match. CDR1 and CDR2 from the germline V gene are KGHSH and LQKENI. The CDR3 spells CASSPLVALTISSGAYNEQFF. DNA of the CDR3: TGTGCCAGCTCACCGTTAGTTGCCCTCACTATCTCTAGCGGGGCTTACAATGAGCAGTTCTTC.

This clonotype appeared many times. The chain recombines TRBV12-3 or TRBV12-4 with TRBJ1-1; no clear D gene. Trimming pared 3 bases from V and 6 bases from J, leaving 14 bases between. The CDR3 runs 14 residues. The DNA of the CDR3 is TGTGCCAGCAGTTTGAGATCGGGTTTGGCTGAAGCTTTCTTT. Protein sequence: CASSLRSGLAEAFF.

The rearrangement joins TRBV28 to TRBJ2-1; maybe TRBD2 (5 bases). Germline CDR1 reads MDHEN; CDR2 reads SYDVKM. V dropped 4 bases and J dropped 8 bases, with 12 bases sitting between them. CDR3 length: 13 residues. The chain's CDR3 is CASSYLALYEQFF. The CDR3 DNA follows: TGTGCCAGCAGTTACCTAGCTTTGTATGAGCAGTTCTTC. Full variable domain (remainder filled in from reference TRBV28 and TRBJ2-1): DVKVTQSSRYLVKRTGEKVFLECVQDMDHENMFWYRQDPGLGLRLIYFSYDVKMKEKGDIPEGYSVSREKKERFSLILESASTNQTSMYLCASSYLALYEQFFGPGTRLTVL.

This clonotype has more than one count but fewer than ten. V and J are TRBV5-5 and TRBJ1-1; maybe TRBD1 (6 bases). Trimming left V 4 bases short and J 0 bases short, with 13 bases between. This CDR3 comprises 15 residues. Germline V lookup: CDR1 SGHKS, CDR2 YYEKEE (reference sequence). The CDR3 region is CASSQWTVLNTEAFF. DNA of the CDR3: TGTGCCAGCAGCCAATGGACAGTGTTGAACACTGAAGCTTTCTTT.

This clonotype has at least ten counts. The rearrangement uses TRBV7-9 and TRBJ2-3; possibly TRBD2 for D (5 bases). The CDR3 contains 16 residues. V was clipped by 7 bases and J by 1 base, with 18 bases between them. Germline CDR1 reads SEHNR; CDR2 reads FQNEAQ (reference sequence). Here the CDR3 DNA reads TGTGCCAGCACCATAGCAAGCGGAGCAGGCACAGATACGCAGTATTTT. It yields the protein CASTIASGAGTDTQYF.

As for this clonotype: The junction and the germline gene differ at one end; a read error may be behind it. V gene TRBV7-2 combines with J gene TRBJ2-1; D not certain. The CDR3 is 14 amino acids. The germline V gene has CDR1 SGHTA and CDR2 FQGNSA. The CDR3, as DNA: TGTGCCAGCAGCCTAACCACCTCCCACAATGAGCAGTTCTTC. This codes for CASSLTTSHNEQFF.

The CDR3 region is CASSYSYASGSTDTQYF. CDR3 nucleotide sequence: TGTGCCAGCAGTTACTCGTACGCTAGCGGGAGCACAGATACGCAGTATTTT. The rearrangement uses TRBV6-5 and TRBJ2-3, with 8 bases identical to TRBD2. The CDR3 has 17 residues. The V segment lost 0 bases and the J segment 0 bases; nucleotides outside the gene matches: 5. Germline values: CDR1 MNHEY, CDR2 SVGAGI.

J is TRBJ1-5 and V is TRBV7-9; no definite D call. Between the trimmed V and J ends, which lost 2 bases and 2 bases, there was a span of 7 bases. Germline CDR1 SEHNR, CDR2 FQNEAQ (reference sequence). CDR3 length: 14 residues. The CDR3 DNA reads TGTGCCAGCAGCTTATCTCCGGGCAATCAGCCCCAGCATTTT. Its translation is CASSLSPGNQPQHF.

This clonotype is labeled medium-sized. Here the CDR3 reads CASSLGGPGDEQYF. The CDR3 region has the DNA TGTGCCAGCAGTTTAGGGGGGCCAGGGGACGAGCAGTACTTC. The chain links TRBV12-3 or TRBV12-4 to TRBJ2-7, with D tentatively TRBD1 (6 bases). The CDR3 consists of 14 residues. Trimming took 1 base from V and 5 from J, leaving 12 bases between them.

This CDR3 reads CASRSPAPEGYTQYF. The CDR3, as DNA: TGTGCCAGCAGGTCTCCGGCCCCGGAGGGTTATACGCAGTATTTT. V is TRBV12-3 or TRBV12-4 and J is TRBJ2-3; D is perhaps TRBD2 (6 bases). This CDR3 comprises 15 residues. V was shortened by 6 bases and J by 7 bases, with 20 bases between the two germline ends.